The T cell receptor beta chain described here comes from a study of T cell changes during pregnancy in multiple sclerosis. Sequencing used immunoSEQ multiplex PCR; TCRdb keeps in-frame clones, though not all of them. The data contain over 55,000 clones, approximately 90% of them singletons. The CDR3 extends over 16 amino acids. With 4 bases clipped from V and 4 bases from J, the junction kept 9 bases outside the gene matches. The V gene's germline CDR1 is SGHRS and CDR2 YFSETQ. The receptor was derived from a female donor with multiple sclerosis, enrolled in a pregnancy study. This material consisted of peripheral blood, taken in the first trimester of pregnancy. This chain links TRBV5-1 with TRBJ2-7; 12 nucleotides align to TRBD1. CDR3 residues: CASSSRDRGHDYEQYF. CDR3 DNA sequence: TGCGCCAGCAGCAGCAGGGACAGGGGGCACGATTACGAGCAGTACTTC.